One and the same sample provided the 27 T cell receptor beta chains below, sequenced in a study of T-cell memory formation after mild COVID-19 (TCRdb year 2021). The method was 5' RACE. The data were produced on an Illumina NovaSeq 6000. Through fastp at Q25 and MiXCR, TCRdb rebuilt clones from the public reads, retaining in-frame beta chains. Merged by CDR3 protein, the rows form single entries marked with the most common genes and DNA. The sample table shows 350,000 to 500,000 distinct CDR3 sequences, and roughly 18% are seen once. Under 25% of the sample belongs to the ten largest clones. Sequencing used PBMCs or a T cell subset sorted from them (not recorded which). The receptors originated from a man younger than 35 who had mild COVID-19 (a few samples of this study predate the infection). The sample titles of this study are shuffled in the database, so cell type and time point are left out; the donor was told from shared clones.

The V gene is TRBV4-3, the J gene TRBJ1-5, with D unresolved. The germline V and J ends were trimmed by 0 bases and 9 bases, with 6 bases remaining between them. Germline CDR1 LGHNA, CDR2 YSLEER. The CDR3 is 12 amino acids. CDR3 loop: CASSQDKGPQHF. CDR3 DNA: TGCGCCAGCAGCCAAGATAAGGGGCCCCAGCATTTT.

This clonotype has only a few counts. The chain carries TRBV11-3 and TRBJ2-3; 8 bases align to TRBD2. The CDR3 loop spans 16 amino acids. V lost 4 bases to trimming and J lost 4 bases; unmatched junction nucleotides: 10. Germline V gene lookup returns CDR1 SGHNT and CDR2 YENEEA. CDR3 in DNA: TGTGCCAGCAGCTCAAGAGCGGGGGATGATTCAGATACGCAGTATTTT. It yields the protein CASSSRAGDDSDTQYF.

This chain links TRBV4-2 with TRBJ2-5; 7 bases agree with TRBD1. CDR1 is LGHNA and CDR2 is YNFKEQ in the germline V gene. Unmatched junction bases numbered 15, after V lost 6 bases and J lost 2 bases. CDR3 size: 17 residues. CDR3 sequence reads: CASSPNSGQAVQETQYF. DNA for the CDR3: TGTGCCAGCAGTCCGAACTCCGGACAGGCCGTTCAAGAGACCCAGTACTTC.

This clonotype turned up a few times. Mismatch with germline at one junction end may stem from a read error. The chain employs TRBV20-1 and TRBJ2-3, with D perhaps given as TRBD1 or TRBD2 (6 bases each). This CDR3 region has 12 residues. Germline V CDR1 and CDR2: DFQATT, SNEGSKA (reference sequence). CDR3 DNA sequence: TGTCTCGGGGGCGTGAGCACAGATACGCAGTATTTT. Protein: CLGGVSTDTQYF.

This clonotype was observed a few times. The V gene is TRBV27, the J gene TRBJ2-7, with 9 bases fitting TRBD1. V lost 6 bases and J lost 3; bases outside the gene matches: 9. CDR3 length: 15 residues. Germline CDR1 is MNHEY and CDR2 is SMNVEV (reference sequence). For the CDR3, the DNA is TGTGCCAGCAGCCCAACCGGGACAGGGTTCTACGAGCAGTACGTC. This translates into CASSPTGTGFYEQYV.

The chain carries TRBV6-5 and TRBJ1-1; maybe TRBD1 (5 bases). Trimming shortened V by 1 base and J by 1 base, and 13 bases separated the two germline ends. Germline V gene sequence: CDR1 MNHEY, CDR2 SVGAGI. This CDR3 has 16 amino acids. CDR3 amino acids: CASSYWGGEWNTEAFF. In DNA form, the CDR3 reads TGTGCCAGCAGTTACTGGGGGGGGGAGTGGAACACTGAAGCTTTCTTT.

DNA of the CDR3: TGTGCCAGCAGCCAACACCGCCCCGACGGGGCCCCAGGTGGCTACACCTTC. Its translation: CASSQHRPDGAPGGYTF. This chain connects TRBV7-3 to TRBJ1-2; D is possibly TRBD1 (5 bases). This CDR3 spans 17 amino acids. CDR1 SGHTA and CDR2 FQGTGA come from the germline V gene. With 5 bases removed from V and 7 bases from J, the gap between germline ends came to 26 bases.

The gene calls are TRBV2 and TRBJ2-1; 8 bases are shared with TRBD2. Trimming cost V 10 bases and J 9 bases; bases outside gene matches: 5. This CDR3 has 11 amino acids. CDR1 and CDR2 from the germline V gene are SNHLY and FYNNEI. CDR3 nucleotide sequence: TGTGCCACCTCGGGGGGGGGTGAGCAGTTCTTC. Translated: CATSGGGEQFF.

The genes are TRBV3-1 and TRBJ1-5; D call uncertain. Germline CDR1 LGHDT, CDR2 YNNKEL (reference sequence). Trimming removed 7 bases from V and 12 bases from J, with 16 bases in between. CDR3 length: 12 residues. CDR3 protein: CASTSATGVQHF. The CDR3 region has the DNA TGTGCCAGCACCTCCGCGACCGGAGTCCAGCATTTT.

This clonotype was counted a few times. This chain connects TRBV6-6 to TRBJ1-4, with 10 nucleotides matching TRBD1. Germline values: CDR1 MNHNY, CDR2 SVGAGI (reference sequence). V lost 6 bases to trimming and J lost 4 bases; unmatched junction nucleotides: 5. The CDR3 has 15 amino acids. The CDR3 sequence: CASRKGQGHNEKLFF. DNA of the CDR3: TGTGCCAGCAGAAAGGGACAGGGGCATAATGAAAAACTGTTTTTT.

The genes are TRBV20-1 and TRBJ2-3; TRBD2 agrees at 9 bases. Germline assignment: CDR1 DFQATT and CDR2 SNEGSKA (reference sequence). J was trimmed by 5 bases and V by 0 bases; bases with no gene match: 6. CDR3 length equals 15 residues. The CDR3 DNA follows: TGCAGTGCTAGAGATCCTAGCGGGGAGGGAGATACGCAGTATTTT. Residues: CSARDPSGEGDTQYF.

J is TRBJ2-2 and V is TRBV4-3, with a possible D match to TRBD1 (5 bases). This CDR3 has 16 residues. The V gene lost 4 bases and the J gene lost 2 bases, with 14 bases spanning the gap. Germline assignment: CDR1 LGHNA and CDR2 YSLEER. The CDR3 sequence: CASSLLKGANTGELFF. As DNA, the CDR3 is TGCGCCAGCAGCCTCCTAAAAGGGGCCAACACCGGGGAGCTGTTTTTT.

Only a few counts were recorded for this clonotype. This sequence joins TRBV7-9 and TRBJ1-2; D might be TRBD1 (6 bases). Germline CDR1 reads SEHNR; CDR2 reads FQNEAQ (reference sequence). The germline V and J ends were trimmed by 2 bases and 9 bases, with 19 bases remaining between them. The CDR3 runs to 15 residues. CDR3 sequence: CASSLRPLGGESYTF. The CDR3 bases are TGTGCCAGCAGCTTACGACCTTTAGGGGGAGAAAGCTACACCTTC.

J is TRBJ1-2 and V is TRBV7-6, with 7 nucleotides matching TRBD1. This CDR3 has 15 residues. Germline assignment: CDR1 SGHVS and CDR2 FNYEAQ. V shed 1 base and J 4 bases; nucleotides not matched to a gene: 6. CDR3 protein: CASSLGGGGSYGYTF. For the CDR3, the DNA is TGTGCCAGCAGCTTAGGAGGGGGCGGAAGCTATGGCTACACCTTC. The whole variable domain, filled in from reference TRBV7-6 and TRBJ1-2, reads GAGVSQSPRYKVTKRGQDVALRCDPISGHVSLYWYRQALGQGPEFLTYFNYEAQQDKSGLPNDRFSAERPEGSISTLTIQRTEQRDSAMYRCASSLGGGGSYGYTFGSGTRLTVV.

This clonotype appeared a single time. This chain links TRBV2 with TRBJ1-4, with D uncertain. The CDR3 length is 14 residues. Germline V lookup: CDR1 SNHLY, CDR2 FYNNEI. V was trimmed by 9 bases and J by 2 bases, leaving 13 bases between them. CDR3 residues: CASHETGTNEKLFF. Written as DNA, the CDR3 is TGTGCCAGTCACGAAACGGGTACTAATGAAAAACTGTTTTTT.

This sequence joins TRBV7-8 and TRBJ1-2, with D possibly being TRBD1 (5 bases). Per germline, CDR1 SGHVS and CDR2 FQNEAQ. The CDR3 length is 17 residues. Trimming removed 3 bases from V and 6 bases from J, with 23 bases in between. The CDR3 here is CASSFAKTQGSFDGYTF. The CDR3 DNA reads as TGTGCCAGCAGCTTCGCAAAGACTCAGGGCAGCTTCGATGGCTACACCTTC.

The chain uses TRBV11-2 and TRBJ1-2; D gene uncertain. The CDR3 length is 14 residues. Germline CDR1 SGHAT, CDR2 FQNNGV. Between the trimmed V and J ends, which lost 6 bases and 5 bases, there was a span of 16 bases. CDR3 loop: CASRPTNYPYGYTF. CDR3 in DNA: TGTGCCAGCAGACCTACTAATTACCCGTATGGCTACACCTTC.

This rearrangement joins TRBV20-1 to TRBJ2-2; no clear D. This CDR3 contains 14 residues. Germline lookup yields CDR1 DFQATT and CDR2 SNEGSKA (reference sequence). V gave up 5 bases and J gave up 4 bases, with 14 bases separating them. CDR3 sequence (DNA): TGCAGTGCTCCGGAGCACGGGCGCACCGGGGAGCTGTTTTTT. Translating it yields CSAPEHGRTGELFF.

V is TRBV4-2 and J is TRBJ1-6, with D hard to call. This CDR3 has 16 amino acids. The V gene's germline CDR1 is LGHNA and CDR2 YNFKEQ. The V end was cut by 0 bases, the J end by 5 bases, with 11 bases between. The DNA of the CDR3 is TGTGCCAGCAGCCAAGAGGCAGGAACCGATAATTCACCCCTCCACTTT. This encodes CASSQEAGTDNSPLHF.

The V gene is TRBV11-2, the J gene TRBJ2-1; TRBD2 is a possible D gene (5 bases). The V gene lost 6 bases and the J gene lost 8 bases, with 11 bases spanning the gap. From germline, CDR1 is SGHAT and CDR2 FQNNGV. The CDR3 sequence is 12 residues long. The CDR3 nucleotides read TGTGCCAGCAGATCAGAGGGCGATGAGCAGTTCTTC. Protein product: CASRSEGDEQFF.

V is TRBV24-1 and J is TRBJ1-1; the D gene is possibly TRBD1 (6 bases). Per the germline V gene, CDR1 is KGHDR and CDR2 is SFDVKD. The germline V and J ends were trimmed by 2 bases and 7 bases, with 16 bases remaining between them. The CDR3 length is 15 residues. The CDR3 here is CATSDSREGGNEAFF. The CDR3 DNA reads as TGTGCCACCAGTGATTCCCGAGAAGGGGGGAATGAAGCTTTCTTT.

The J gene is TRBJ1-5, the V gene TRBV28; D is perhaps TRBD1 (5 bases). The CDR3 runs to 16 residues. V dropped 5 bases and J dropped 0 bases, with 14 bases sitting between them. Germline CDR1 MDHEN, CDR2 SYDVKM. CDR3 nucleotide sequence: TGTGCCAGCAGTACCGGGGACGGTTATAGCAATCAGCCCCAGCATTTT. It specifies CASSTGDGYSNQPQHF.

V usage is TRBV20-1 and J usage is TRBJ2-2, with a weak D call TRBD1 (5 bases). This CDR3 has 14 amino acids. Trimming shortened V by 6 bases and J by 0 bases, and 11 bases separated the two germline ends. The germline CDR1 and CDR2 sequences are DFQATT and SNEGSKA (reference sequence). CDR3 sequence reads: CSARPGSNTGELFF. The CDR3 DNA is TGCAGTGCCCGACCAGGGTCGAACACCGGGGAGCTGTTTTTT.

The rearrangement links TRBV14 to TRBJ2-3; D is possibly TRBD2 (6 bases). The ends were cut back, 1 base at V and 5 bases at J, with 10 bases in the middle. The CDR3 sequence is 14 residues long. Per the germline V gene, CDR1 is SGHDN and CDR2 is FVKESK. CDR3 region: CASSQVGGVDTQYF. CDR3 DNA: TGTGCCAGCAGCCAAGTTGGAGGGGTAGATACGCAGTATTTT.

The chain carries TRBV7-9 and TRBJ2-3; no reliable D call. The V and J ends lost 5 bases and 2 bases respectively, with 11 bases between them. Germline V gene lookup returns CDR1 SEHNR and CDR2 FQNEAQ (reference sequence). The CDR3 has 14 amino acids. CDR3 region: CASSLTTPTDTQYF. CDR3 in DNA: TGTGCCAGCAGCCTCACTACCCCCACAGATACGCAGTATTTT.

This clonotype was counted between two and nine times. The CDR3 region has the DNA TGTGCCAGCAGACCAACCACAGGGGCGCAAACTGAAGCTTTCTTT. It translates to CASRPTTGAQTEAFF. The chain links TRBV12-3 or TRBV12-4 to TRBJ1-1, with TRBD1 identical over 7 bases. After removal of 6 bases from V and 5 bases from J, the junction contained 12 bases not matched to a gene. The CDR3 totals 15 residues.

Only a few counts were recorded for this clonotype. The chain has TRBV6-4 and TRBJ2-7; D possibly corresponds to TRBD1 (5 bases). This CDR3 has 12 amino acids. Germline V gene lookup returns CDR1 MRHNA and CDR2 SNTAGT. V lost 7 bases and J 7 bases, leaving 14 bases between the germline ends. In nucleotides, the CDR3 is TGTGCCAGCAATAGGGGCAGCAAAGAGCAGTACGTC. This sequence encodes CASNRGSKEQYV.